A selection of T cell receptor beta chains follows, all from one sample in a study of cytomegalovirus exposure and HLA in healthy donors. Only in-frame clones appear in the TCRdb table, and some are missing; sequencing was by immunoSEQ multiplex PCR. The sample records 110,000 to 150,000 clones, approximately 79% being singletons. Material: PBMCs. The source of these receptors is a man aged 18 to 30 in good health and CMV-seropositive. Each CDR3 is given with its conserved first and last residue. A D gene is named only where the DNA matches it firmly.

J,D,length,V,CDR3
TRBJ1-2,NA,15,TRBV5-1,CASSLGQGYNYGYTF
TRBJ2-7,NA,15,TRBV6-5,CASREPRQAVYEQYF
TRBJ2-5,TRBD1,15,TRBV10-2,CASSPNRGYQETQYF
TRBJ1-2,NA,12,TRBV29-1,CSVEDLDYGYTF
TRBJ1-3,NA,16,TRBV13,CASSNRVRSSGNTIYF
TRBJ2-5,TRBD1,14,TRBV6-1,CASSLRTGQETQYF
TRBJ1-1,NA,16,TRBV4-2,CASSQDEGAGTTEAFF
TRBJ1-5,NA,12,TRBV19,CATRTVDQPQHF
TRBJ2-3,TRBD1,16,TRBV13,CASSSWGQGHPDTQYF
TRBJ2-1,TRBD2,17,TRBV11-2,CASSFRLAGANYNEQFF
TRBJ2-7,TRBD1,14,TRBV27,CASSRTGGPLEQYF
TRBJ2-3,NA,15,TRBV5-1,CASSLVNRGTDTQYF
TRBJ2-3,TRBD2,14,TRBV2,CASTRTSPEDTQYF
TRBJ2-1,TRBD2,15,TRBV28,CASTRLAGGHNEQFF
TRBJ2-3,NA,14,TRBV2,CASSEMVAVDTQYF
TRBJ2-4,NA,11,TRBV6-1,CASSSGYIQYF
TRBJ2-2,NA,15,TRBV7-6,CASSPGVSNTGELFF
TRBJ1-4,NA,18,TRBV5-6,CASSLVVGLSATNEKLFF
TRBJ2-5,TRBD2,15,TRBV7-9,CASSFSGGHQETQYF
TRBJ2-3,TRBD2,15,TRBV28,CASSLTSGPTDTQYF
TRBJ2-7,NA,13,TRBV13,CASSLGSSYEQYF
TRBJ2-3,TRBD1,15,TRBV4-1,CASSQERTGGDTQYF
TRBJ2-2,NA,19,TRBV10-3,CAISESNRVDARNTGELFF
TRBJ2-2,TRBD1,15,TRBV30,CAWRHRGRGTGELFF
TRBJ2-5,NA,16,TRBV19,CASSMRGGVEIETQYF
TRBJ2-5,TRBD1,13,TRBV6-5,CASSRQGMETQYF
TRBJ1-2,NA,12,TRBV6-6,CASSYSGEGYTF
TRBJ1-2,NA,14,TRBV13,CASSLTSRIDGYTF
TRBJ2-7,NA,15,TRBV7-9,CASSSVTVSSYEQYF
TRBJ1-2,TRBD1,17,TRBV6-1,CASSDDRGGRANYGYTF
TRBJ2-7,TRBD1,14,TRBV5-1,CASSLRQGGNEQYF
TRBJ2-4,NA,12,TRBV27,CASSADTRFQYF
TRBJ1-2,TRBD1,16,TRBV19,CASSIGGARGNYGYTF
TRBJ2-6,NA,18,TRBV5-6,CASSSTRRGNSGANVLTF
TRBJ2-7,NA,15,TRBV19,CASSIGERGTYEQYF
TRBJ1-2,NA,12,TRBV7-9,CSSTRSGEGYTF
TRBJ1-5,NA,17,TRBV2,CASSVTGEGSSNQPQHF
TRBJ2-7,TRBD1,13,TRBV11-2,CASSPPTGDEQYF
TRBJ1-1,NA,14,TRBV6-6,CASRPGQGYTEAFF
TRBJ1-5,TRBD1,15,TRBV19,CASSPGQVLNQPQHF
TRBJ2-2,NA,14,TRBV11-2,CASSLRPRGGELFF
TRBJ2-5,NA,15,TRBV5-6,CASSRQGRVQETQYF
TRBJ1-2,TRBD1,16,TRBV18,CASSPGPTGSNYGYTF
TRBJ2-7,NA,14,TRBV5-6,CASSLAVASYEQYF
TRBJ2-7,TRBD2,14,TRBV30,CAWSLGSGSYEQYF
TRBJ2-1,TRBD2,17,TRBV28,CASSLYLAGVSYNEQFF
TRBJ2-7,TRBD2,15,TRBV19,CASSSWTSGTYEQYF
TRBJ1-3,TRBD1,17,TRBV7-9,CASSLLGTALSGNTIYF
TRBJ2-1,TRBD2,16,TRBV19,CASSIISGRPYNEQFF